These T cell receptor beta chains were read from a single sample in a study of T cells of healthy individuals. One entry per CDR3 protein, called by TCRdb with MiXCR from the 5' RACE reads. The table shows about 96,000 distinct CDR3 sequences, with around 17% occurring only once. These receptors were collected from a human donor in good health. Both conserved end residues are part of each CDR3. D genes are given only for firm matches. Clone size appears in some rows only: once, few, many, or a class for an expanded clone.

TRBD1 | few | TRBV4-3 | CASSQGQRDEKLFF
- | few | TRBV4-1 | CASSQDWVDYEQFF
- | many | TRBV7-5 | CISVPEASKGGQGVDEQYF
TRBD1 | - | TRBV7-2 | CASSLVGTGWTDTQYF
TRBD1 | - | TRBV28 | CASSPTGDSVYEQYF
TRBD1 | - | TRBV6-6 | CASSWSTGPNTGELFF
TRBD2 | - | TRBV5-1 | CASRVRAGVSDEQYF
TRBD1 | many | TRBV29-1 | CSAGQGLDEQYF
- | many | TRBV29-1 | CSVEGERGEAFF
- | few | TRBV20-1 | CSARLPSHSTDTQYF
- | - | TRBV24-1 | CATSEFGIEQFF
TRBD1 | many | TRBV7-9 | CASSSLDRLNYGYTF
- | many | TRBV6-5 | CASSRLGGFYEQYF
TRBD2 | - | TRBV20-1 | CSANPSGTETQYF